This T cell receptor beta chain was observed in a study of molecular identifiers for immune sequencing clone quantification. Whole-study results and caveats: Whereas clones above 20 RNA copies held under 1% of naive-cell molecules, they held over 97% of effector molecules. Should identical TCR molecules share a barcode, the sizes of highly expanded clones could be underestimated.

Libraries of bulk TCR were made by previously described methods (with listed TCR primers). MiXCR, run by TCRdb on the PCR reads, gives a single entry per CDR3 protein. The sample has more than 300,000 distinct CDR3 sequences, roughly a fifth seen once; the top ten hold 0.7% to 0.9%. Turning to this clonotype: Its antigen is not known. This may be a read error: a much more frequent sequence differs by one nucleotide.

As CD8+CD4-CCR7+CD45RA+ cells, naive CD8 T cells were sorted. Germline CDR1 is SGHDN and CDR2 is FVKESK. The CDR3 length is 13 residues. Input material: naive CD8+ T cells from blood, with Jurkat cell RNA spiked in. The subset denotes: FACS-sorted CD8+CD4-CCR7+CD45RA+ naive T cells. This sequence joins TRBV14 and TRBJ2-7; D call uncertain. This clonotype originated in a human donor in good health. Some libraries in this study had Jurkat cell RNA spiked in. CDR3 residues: CASSQDSTYERYF. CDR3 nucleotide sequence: TGTGCCAGCAGCCAAGACAGCACCTACGAGCGGTACTTC.